This entry is about one T cell receptor beta chain. Its antigen is unidentified. Profiling relied on immunoSEQ multiplex PCR, and the TCRdb table lists in-frame clones only, not all of them. The sample holds 77,000 or so clones; approximately 73% are singletons and the top ten take more than 9%. This sample stems from a study of radiotherapy plus CTLA-4 blockade in lung cancer. The overall study: Objective responses occurred in 18% of patients; roughly 30% had disease control. Whole-study results and caveats: In blood, tumor-derived TCR clones expanded after radiotherapy plus ipilimumab.

The CDR3 runs to 15 residues. J lost 3 bases, V lost 0 bases, and 3 bases had no gene match. CDR1 SGHNT and CDR2 YYREEE come from the germline V gene (reference sequence). The chain recombines TRBV5-4 with TRBJ2-3; 8 bases agree with TRBD2. Sequenced here: peripheral blood, sampled from a patient treated with radiotherapy plus ipilimumab. This sequence originates from a human donor with non-small cell lung cancer whose response to radiotherapy plus ipilimumab could not be evaluated. The CDR3 protein is CASSLGAGATDTQYF. The CDR3 nucleotides read TGTGCCAGCAGCTTGGGAGCGGGAGCGACAGATACGCAGTATTTT.